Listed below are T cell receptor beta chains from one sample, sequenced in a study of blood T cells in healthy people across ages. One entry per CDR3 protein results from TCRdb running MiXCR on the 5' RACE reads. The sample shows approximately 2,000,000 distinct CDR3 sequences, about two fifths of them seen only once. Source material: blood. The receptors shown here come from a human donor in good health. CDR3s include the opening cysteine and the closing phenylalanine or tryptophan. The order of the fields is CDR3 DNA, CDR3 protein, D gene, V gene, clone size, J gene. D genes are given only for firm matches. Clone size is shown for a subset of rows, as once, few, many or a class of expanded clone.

cdr3_nt: TGTGCCAGCAGCCCGTGGACGGGCTCGGTCAATGAGCAGTTCTTC
cdr3_aa: CASSPWTGSVNEQFF
d_call: .
v_call: TRBV11-2
clone_size: .
j_call: TRBJ2-1

cdr3_nt: TGTGCCAGCAGCTCCCCGTGGAGCGGGGAAGAGACCCAGTACTTC
cdr3_aa: CASSSPWSGEETQYF
d_call: TRBD2
v_call: TRBV11-3
clone_size: .
j_call: TRBJ2-5

cdr3_nt: TGTGCCAGCAGCTTAAAGCAGGGATATCAGCCCCAGCATTTT
cdr3_aa: CASSLKQGYQPQHF
d_call: .
v_call: TRBV5-6
clone_size: few
j_call: TRBJ1-5

cdr3_nt: TGTGCCACCAGCCCCCGGACAGGGCAAGAGACCCAGTACTTC
cdr3_aa: CATSPRTGQETQYF
d_call: TRBD1
v_call: TRBV15
clone_size: few
j_call: TRBJ2-5

cdr3_nt: TGCGCCAGCAGCTTGGAAGCAGGGGCCGGTCAGCCCCAGCATTTT
cdr3_aa: CASSLEAGAGQPQHF
d_call: .
v_call: TRBV5-1
clone_size: .
j_call: TRBJ1-5

cdr3_nt: TGCAGCGTGCAGGGTGGGAACCCCAAAAACATTCAGTACTTC
cdr3_aa: CSVQGGNPKNIQYF
d_call: .
v_call: TRBV29-1
clone_size: once
j_call: TRBJ2-4

cdr3_nt: TGTGCCACCAGCAGAGACAGTCGGTCACCCCTCCACTTT
cdr3_aa: CATSRDSRSPLHF
d_call: .
v_call: TRBV15
clone_size: few
j_call: TRBJ1-6

cdr3_nt: TGTGCCAGCAGTGGAACAGGGGAACAGCCCCAGCATTTT
cdr3_aa: CASSGTGEQPQHF
d_call: TRBD1
v_call: TRBV6-1
clone_size: .
j_call: TRBJ1-5

cdr3_nt: TGTGCCAGCAGCCCCCGACTCAGCACAGATACGCAGTATTTT
cdr3_aa: CASSPRLSTDTQYF
d_call: .
v_call: TRBV9
clone_size: many
j_call: TRBJ2-3

cdr3_nt: TGTGCCAGCAGCTTAAGCGCTAGCGGGATAGGAGATACGCAGTATTTT
cdr3_aa: CASSLSASGIGDTQYF
d_call: TRBD2
v_call: TRBV7-9
clone_size: few
j_call: TRBJ2-3

cdr3_nt: TGCAGTGCTTTCCGGACAGGGCGCACAGATACGCAGTATTTT
cdr3_aa: CSAFRTGRTDTQYF
d_call: TRBD1
v_call: TRBV20-1
clone_size: .
j_call: TRBJ2-3

cdr3_nt: TGCGCCAGCAGCCAAGACAGCCTGAGGGGCTCCTACAACGAGCAGTTCTTC
cdr3_aa: CASSQDSLRGSYNEQFF
d_call: .
v_call: TRBV4-1
clone_size: .
j_call: TRBJ2-1

cdr3_nt: TGCAGTGCTGAGAGGTGGGACATGAGAGGCTACGAGCAGTACTTC
cdr3_aa: CSAERWDMRGYEQYF
d_call: .
v_call: TRBV20-1
clone_size: few
j_call: TRBJ2-7

cdr3_nt: TGTGCCAGCAGCTTCGGGGCTGTAAGCTCCTACGAGCAGTACTTC
cdr3_aa: CASSFGAVSSYEQYF
d_call: .
v_call: TRBV7-2
clone_size: .
j_call: TRBJ2-7

cdr3_nt: TGTGCCAGCAGTCTCATTCCGGGACAGGGGGTTGAAAAACTGTTTTTT
cdr3_aa: CASSLIPGQGVEKLFF
d_call: TRBD1
v_call: TRBV27
clone_size: .
j_call: TRBJ1-4

cdr3_nt: TGTGCCATCGGAGACAGGGGAGGGGATGAAAAACTGTTTTTT
cdr3_aa: CAIGDRGGDEKLFF
d_call: TRBD1
v_call: TRBV10-3
clone_size: .
j_call: TRBJ1-4

cdr3_nt: TGTGCCAGCAGCCCTCTGTTGGGGGGGGTAAATGGCTACACCTTC
cdr3_aa: CASSPLLGGVNGYTF
d_call: .
v_call: TRBV7-2
clone_size: .
j_call: TRBJ1-2

cdr3_nt: TGCGCCAGCAGCTCGGCTCGGAGGGGGAGTAATGAAAAACTGTTTTTT
cdr3_aa: CASSSARRGSNEKLFF
d_call: .
v_call: TRBV5-1
clone_size: .
j_call: TRBJ1-4

cdr3_nt: TGTGCCAGCAGCCTCCGGGACACGAGCGAGCAGTACTTC
cdr3_aa: CASSLRDTSEQYF
d_call: .
v_call: TRBV7-2
clone_size: .
j_call: TRBJ2-7

cdr3_nt: TGTGCCAGCAGCTCTCGTCCGGGCGGGGGAAGTGAGACCCAGTACTTC
cdr3_aa: CASSSRPGGGSETQYF
d_call: TRBD2
v_call: TRBV7-2
clone_size: .
j_call: TRBJ2-5

cdr3_nt: TGCAGTGCTAGAGATATGAAGGGCCCAACTAATGAAAAACTGTTTTTT
cdr3_aa: CSARDMKGPTNEKLFF
d_call: .
v_call: TRBV20-1
clone_size: few
j_call: TRBJ1-4

cdr3_nt: TGCGCCAGCAGCTCGGAGCCTAAGGACACCGGGGAGCTGTTTTTT
cdr3_aa: CASSSEPKDTGELFF
d_call: .
v_call: TRBV5-1
clone_size: .
j_call: TRBJ2-2

cdr3_nt: TGTGCCAGCAGCCAAGATACCACCCGGGGGAATCAGCCCCAGCATTTT
cdr3_aa: CASSQDTTRGNQPQHF
d_call: .
v_call: TRBV14
clone_size: few
j_call: TRBJ1-5

cdr3_nt: TGTGCCAGCACCGCTGGGAGAGGGGGCGCCTCCTACGAGCAGTACTTC
cdr3_aa: CASTAGRGGASYEQYF
d_call: TRBD1
v_call: TRBV6-2/TRBV6-3
clone_size: .
j_call: TRBJ2-7

cdr3_nt: TGTGCCATCAGTGAGTGGACTTACACTGAAGCTTTCTTT
cdr3_aa: CAISEWTYTEAFF
d_call: .
v_call: TRBV10-3
clone_size: once
j_call: TRBJ1-1

cdr3_nt: TGTGCCAGCAAGGACAGGGCCAACTATGGCTACACCTTC
cdr3_aa: CASKDRANYGYTF
d_call: TRBD1
v_call: TRBV6-1
clone_size: .
j_call: TRBJ1-2

cdr3_nt: TGTGCCAGCAGCTTACTTCCCCCAGGGAGAGGGTCGGTTTTCTTT
cdr3_aa: CASSLLPPGRGSVFF
d_call: .
v_call: TRBV7-8
clone_size: few
j_call: TRBJ1-1

cdr3_nt: TGTGCCAGCAGGATAGCGGGGGGGACCTACAATGAGCAGTTCTTC
cdr3_aa: CASRIAGGTYNEQFF
d_call: TRBD2
v_call: TRBV6-2/TRBV6-3
clone_size: .
j_call: TRBJ2-1

cdr3_nt: TGTGCCAGCAGTTACTCGGGACTATACAATGAGCAGTTCTTC
cdr3_aa: CASSYSGLYNEQFF
d_call: TRBD2
v_call: TRBV6-2/TRBV6-3
clone_size: .
j_call: TRBJ2-1

cdr3_nt: TGTGCCAGCAGTTTAGGCCCTCAGGGGGCCGGTTCACCCCTCCACTTT
cdr3_aa: CASSLGPQGAGSPLHF
d_call: TRBD1
v_call: TRBV12-3/TRBV12-4
clone_size: few
j_call: TRBJ1-6

cdr3_nt: TGCGCCAGCAGCCAAGAAGCTAAGTTACCGGGACAGGGTGGCGAAAAACTGTTTTTT
cdr3_aa: CASSQEAKLPGQGGEKLFF
d_call: TRBD1
v_call: TRBV4-3
clone_size: few
j_call: TRBJ1-4

cdr3_nt: TGTGCCAGCAGAATGGACAGTTCCCCGGGGCAGTACTTC
cdr3_aa: CASRMDSSPGQYF
d_call: .
v_call: TRBV5-4
clone_size: .
j_call: TRBJ2-5

cdr3_nt: TGTGCCAGCAGCCATGGGACAGATAATTCACCCCTCCACTTT
cdr3_aa: CASSHGTDNSPLHF
d_call: TRBD1
v_call: TRBV7-8
clone_size: many
j_call: TRBJ1-6

cdr3_nt: TGTGCCAGCAGTTACACCAGGGCGCCCGACAGCTACACCTTC
cdr3_aa: CASSYTRAPDSYTF
d_call: .
v_call: TRBV6-6
clone_size: .
j_call: TRBJ1-2

cdr3_nt: TGCAGTGCTCAAAGGGCGGGGAGGGAACAAGAGACCCAGTACTTC
cdr3_aa: CSAQRAGREQETQYF
d_call: TRBD2
v_call: TRBV20-1
clone_size: few
j_call: TRBJ2-5

cdr3_nt: TGTGCCACCCGGTACACTGAAGCTTTCTTT
cdr3_aa: CATRYTEAFF
d_call: .
v_call: TRBV7-9
clone_size: .
j_call: TRBJ1-1

cdr3_nt: TGCGCCAGCAGCCTCTCCCCTAGCGGGGGGATATACAATGAGCAGTTCTTC
cdr3_aa: CASSLSPSGGIYNEQFF
d_call: TRBD2
v_call: TRBV4-3
clone_size: few
j_call: TRBJ2-1

cdr3_nt: TGTGCCAGCAGCTCGCAGACCAGCTCCTACAATGAGCAGTTCTTC
cdr3_aa: CASSSQTSSYNEQFF
d_call: .
v_call: TRBV7-9
clone_size: few
j_call: TRBJ2-1

cdr3_nt: TGTGCCAGCAGCCAAGGTAACGGGGCCAACGTCCTGACTTTC
cdr3_aa: CASSQGNGANVLTF
d_call: .
v_call: TRBV4-2
clone_size: few
j_call: TRBJ2-6

cdr3_nt: TGTGCCAGCCAATGGGGCGGAACTGAAGCTTTCTTT
cdr3_aa: CASQWGGTEAFF
d_call: .
v_call: TRBV7-9
clone_size: few
j_call: TRBJ1-1

cdr3_nt: TGCAGTGCTAGAGATACGGGGGCTAATGAAAAACTGTTTTTT
cdr3_aa: CSARDTGANEKLFF
d_call: .
v_call: TRBV20-1
clone_size: .
j_call: TRBJ1-4

cdr3_nt: TGTGCCAGCAGCCAAGGGGCAGGGAGAACCTACGAGCAGTACTTC
cdr3_aa: CASSQGAGRTYEQYF
d_call: .
v_call: TRBV3-1
clone_size: few
j_call: TRBJ2-7

cdr3_nt: TGTGCCAGCAGTGAGCGACAGGGGGGAAAGACCCAGTACTTC
cdr3_aa: CASSERQGGKTQYF
d_call: TRBD1
v_call: TRBV25-1
clone_size: .
j_call: TRBJ2-5

cdr3_nt: TGTGCCAGCAGCTCCTGGGGGGGAGGGCAAGAGACCCAGTACTTC
cdr3_aa: CASSSWGGGQETQYF
d_call: TRBD2
v_call: TRBV11-2
clone_size: .
j_call: TRBJ2-5

cdr3_nt: TGCGCCAGCAGCCAAGGTAAGGTTGGAGGCTATGGCTACACCTTC
cdr3_aa: CASSQGKVGGYGYTF
d_call: .
v_call: TRBV4-3
clone_size: .
j_call: TRBJ1-2

cdr3_nt: TGTGCCAGCAGCTCCACTAGCGGGGGGTCAAATGAGCAGTTCTTC
cdr3_aa: CASSSTSGGSNEQFF
d_call: TRBD2
v_call: TRBV7-8
clone_size: few
j_call: TRBJ2-1

cdr3_nt: TGTGCCATCAGTGAGATGTGGGGGATTACTGAAGCTTTCTTT
cdr3_aa: CAISEMWGITEAFF
d_call: .
v_call: TRBV10-3
clone_size: .
j_call: TRBJ1-1

cdr3_nt: TGTGCCAGCGAAGACAGGAGGGATACTGAAGCTTTCTTT
cdr3_aa: CASEDRRDTEAFF
d_call: .
v_call: TRBV2
clone_size: few
j_call: TRBJ1-1

cdr3_nt: TGTGCCAGCAGTGACCCCGACGGATCCTACGAGCAGTACTTC
cdr3_aa: CASSDPDGSYEQYF
d_call: .
v_call: TRBV2
clone_size: .
j_call: TRBJ2-7

cdr3_nt: TGCAGCGCAGCGGTCTCACGTAGCTACAATGAGCAGTTCTTC
cdr3_aa: CSAAVSRSYNEQFF
d_call: .
v_call: TRBV29-1
clone_size: few
j_call: TRBJ2-1

cdr3_nt: TGTGCCATCAGCCGACAGGGCCCCTACGAGCAGTACTTC
cdr3_aa: CAISRQGPYEQYF
d_call: TRBD1
v_call: TRBV10-3
clone_size: few
j_call: TRBJ2-7

cdr3_nt: TGCAGTGCTAGAGAGACAGGGGGAGATTCACCCCTCCACTTT
cdr3_aa: CSARETGGDSPLHF
d_call: TRBD1
v_call: TRBV20-1
clone_size: .
j_call: TRBJ1-6

cdr3_nt: TGTGCCAGCAGAACTCTAGCGGGGGGTCTCAATGAGCAGTTCTTC
cdr3_aa: CASRTLAGGLNEQFF
d_call: TRBD2
v_call: TRBV12-3/TRBV12-4
clone_size: .
j_call: TRBJ2-1